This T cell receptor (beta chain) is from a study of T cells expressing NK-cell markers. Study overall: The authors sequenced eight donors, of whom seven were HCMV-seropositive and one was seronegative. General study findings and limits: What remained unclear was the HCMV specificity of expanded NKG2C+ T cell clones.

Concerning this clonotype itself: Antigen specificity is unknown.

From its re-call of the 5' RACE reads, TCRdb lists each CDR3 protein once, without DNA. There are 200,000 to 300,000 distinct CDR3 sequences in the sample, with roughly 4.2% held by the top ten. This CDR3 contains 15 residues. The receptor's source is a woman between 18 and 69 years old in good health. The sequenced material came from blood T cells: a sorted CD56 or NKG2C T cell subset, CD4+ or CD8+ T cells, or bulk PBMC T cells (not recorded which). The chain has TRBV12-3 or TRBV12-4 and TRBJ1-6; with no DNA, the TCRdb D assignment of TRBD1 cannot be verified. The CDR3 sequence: CASSTRPGFNSPLHF.